This T cell receptor (beta chain) was identified during a study of cytomegalovirus exposure and HLA in healthy donors (dated by TCRdb to the late 2010s). Study-level background: An earlier analysis of 587 of the donors reported over 250 Gb of sequence data and 90 million to 120 million unique TCR beta sequences obtained from 150 million to 200 million T cells. A later analysis re-examined previously published TCR beta repertoires from roughly 650 donors and added high-resolution HLA genotyping to investigate patterns of TCR occurrence. To predict cytomegalovirus infection status, the study brought together high-throughput TCR immunosequencing, statistical association of individual TCRs with disease status, and machine learning. The number of typed donors differed by locus: about 620-640 for A, B, C, DRB1 and DQB1; 500 to 550 for DQA1; 606 for DPA1; and roughly 470 for DPB1. Of the 398 genotyped donors, approximately 83% fell in the genetic ancestry cluster associated with self-reported Caucasian donors. The later analysis used no new phenotypic data to find candidate immune exposures, relying instead on TCR beta sequences and their occurrence across donors. Using immunosequencing, the study profiled T cell repertoires from 550 to 750 subjects and related those repertoires to cytomegalovirus serostatus. An earlier analysis of approximately 500 of the donors applied high-throughput TCR beta sequencing to assess whether each TCR beta V gene segment acted as functional or pseudogenic. Besides the first cohort of 666 subjects, a separate validation cohort made up of roughly 120 different subjects was used. Both class I and class II loci were covered by HLA typing, at four-digit resolution. Among some 410 genotyped donors of the cohort, an average of roughly 240,000 unique TCR beta nucleotide sequences were sequenced per donor, roughly 20% of them non-productive. Every discovery cohort repertoire had been produced on one sequencing platform. A later genetic analysis used genome-wide SNP genotypes for about 60% of the roughly 670 donors, treating that subset as a discovery cohort. An early release that covered several hundred HLA-typed donors contained about 300 gigabases of sequencing data and around 80 million unique TCR sequences. Several DR-DQ haplotypes were treated as single units for association and clustering because of strong linkage in the cohort. Donor age, sex, ethnicity and CMV serostatus were compiled together with the repertoire data. The aim of the study was to test whether cataloging public T cell receptors could identify signatures of past pathogen exposure.

What the research found in general, with its limitations: Assigning TCR associations to individual alleles was difficult when HLA alleles, especially DR and DQ, strongly co-occurred. The presence/absence analyses assumed that sequencing depth was roughly uniform across donors, and that assumption may not be true. The earlier analysis of about 600 of the donors excluded roughly 17 rarely observed V segments, including chromosome 9 orphons, because counts were too low. A later analysis associated about 18,000 TCR beta sequences with specific HLA alleles at a false discovery rate of 0.05. The 87-base-pair reads could not distinguish some IMGT-functional V segments, including TRBV6-2 and TRBV6-3, so those segments were excluded. Broadly in line with IMGT annotations, most TCR beta V segments showed up in productive rearrangements about 87% or about 30% of the time in an earlier analysis of a few hundred of the donors. In a later analysis, several top co-occurrence clusters were reported to appear linked to parvovirus B19, influenza, CMV and Epstein-Barr virus. The only immune exposure information available for the cohort was CMV serostatus. HLA typing was unavailable for some donors at each locus, so association tests used only the typed subset. A cluster of highly shared sequence variants was judged likely to represent a technical artifact of the sequencing pipeline. In vitro tests confirmed that three of the cytomegalovirus-associated TCR beta chains recognize cytomegalovirus antigens. The classifier was reported to diagnose cytomegalovirus status with high specificity and sensitivity in both the original and validation cohorts. According to the authors, the approach could potentially be generalized to other disease states and immunological phenotypes. The study gave a list of 150 to 200 TCR beta chains associated with cytomegalovirus. While some public TCRs were present in many individuals, most TCR sequences turned up only very rarely across donors. A later genetic analysis reported fewer N-insertions in productive TCRs among donors in an Asian-associated ancestry cluster than the roughly 620-donor mean. A later analysis found that HLA-associated TCR beta chains were more clonally expanded and had lower generation probabilities than equally common non-associated chains. The cohort was sequenced for TCR beta chains only, and without alpha or paired-chain data the features that could be detected were limited. Correlated functional status among segregating V segments might reflect linkage disequilibrium, but an unknown experimental factor could not be ruled out. According to a later analysis, most CMV-associated TCR beta chains appeared to be HLA-restricted, and the HLA associations seemed to be driven largely by CMV exposure. In a later analysis, the rate of TCR association differed among HLA loci, with DRB1 alleles having the most associated TCRs and HLA-C alleles having the fewest. An association between a missense DCLRE1C variant and V-gene and J-gene trimming of TCR beta chains was found in a later genetic analysis and replicated in an independent cohort. A further reported finding was that TCR beta sequences accurately predicted the HLA-A and HLA-B alleles for most subjects in the first cohort.

About this clone: It has no known antigen specificity. One base away there is no much larger clone; base qualities are not given.

The cohort was made up of 666 healthy bone marrow donors. At the time of sampling, every cohort member was nominally healthy, though immune exposures that went unrecorded were likely present. The donor was CMV seropositive and was included in the group of almost 300 seropositive cohort members. A peripheral blood sample was provided by each donor, and peripheral blood mononuclear cells were used for TCR beta sequencing. Genomic DNA extraction from the blood cell samples was performed with the Qiagen DNeasy Blood Extraction Kit. V and J are trimmed by 6 bases and 5 bases, and the gene matches miss 5 bases of the junction. For CDR1 and CDR2, the germline V gene lists MNHNS and SASEGT. From the cysteine up to the phenylalanine, the CDR3 has a length of 14 residues. The CDR3 DNA has 42 bases and is translated from base 1. Library construction relied on the immunoSEQ multiplex PCR assay. A mixture of 60 forward primers for TCR Vbeta segments and 13 reverse primers for TCR Jbeta segments was used in the multiplex PCR. A multiplex PCR assay on genomic DNA amplified the CDR3 region of rearranged TCR beta genes. The Illumina HiSeq System was used to sequence the amplified TCR beta libraries as 87-base-pair reads. Concerning the study's data processing: A later analysis tallied roughly 76 million unique TCR beta chains across the approximately 670 repertoires, and approximately 12 million of those chains were shared by two or more donors. Raw reads were error-corrected and collapsed into unique sequences by a nearest-neighbor algorithm in which closely related sequences were merged to remove PCR and sequencing errors. V, D and J gene segments were assigned by aligning CDR3 sequences to IMGT reference sequences. For a sequence to be retained, a match of at least six nucleotides was required to both a V gene segment and a J gene segment. Rearrangements were called productive when the CDR3 lacked stop codons and stayed in frame with V and J; all others were non-productive. CDR3 was defined according to IMGT convention as the region running from the second conserved V-encoded cysteine to the conserved J-encoded phenylalanine. The earlier analysis of 500 to 650 of the donors excluded any sequence lacking an unambiguous match to a single V gene segment. In an earlier analysis of about 590 of the donors, a V segment was called functional when productive rearrangements were above 56.7%, and segregating when the standard deviation between donors exceeded 5%. A statistical classification framework was built for diagnosing cytomegalovirus status from the catalog of TCR beta chain sequences. V and J gene assignment, in a later analysis, came from comparing TCR nucleotide sequences with IMGT/GENE-DB human TR gene sequences. The TCRdist pipeline was used in a later analysis to assign CDR3 sequences and most-parsimonious VDJ recombination scenarios. In a later analysis, every TCR beta chain was defined by the combination of its CDR3 amino acid sequence and its V-gene family, and reads without a unique V-gene family were dropped. As a way to deal with suspected cross-contamination and a sequencing artifact, a later analysis dropped 450 to 600 nucleotide sequences that were highly shared and had low generation probability. In a later analysis, a clonal expansion index was calculated for each public chain from normalized within-repertoire ranks of inferred template counts. In a later analysis, generation probabilities were computed using a VDJ recombination model fitted to out-of-frame rearrangements, and the results were checked against IGoR. In a later analysis, hypergeometric tests were used to score TCR-TCR, TCR-HLA and TCR-CMV co-occurrence, with a repertoire-size bias correction applied to TCR pairs. In a later analysis, false discovery rates were estimated by permuting HLA or CMV assignments 20 times. In a later analysis, co-occurring TCRs were grouped using DBSCAN, and TCRdist sequence similarity was added for clustering within HLA-allele-positive subsets. Co-occurrence clustering excluded repertoires with fewer than 30,000 or more than 120,000 public chains, plus five with anomalous nucleotide sharing. The immuneACCESS repertoire file appears here via TCRdb, limited to in-frame rearrangements. These files lack a portion of the clones; in checked studies, under half of the deficit traces to unresolved V genes, and the cause of the others is not known. D and trimming come from the DNA, and the V and J calls and clone size come from that table. The sample records approximately 190,000 clones, around four fifths of which are singletons. Of the sample, around 2.8% falls within the top ten clones.

The rearrangement combines TRBV6-1 with TRBJ2-2, with 8 central nucleotides matching TRBD1. Sequenced sample: PBMCs. This TCR was recovered from a woman aged 50 to 60 in good health and CMV-seropositive. The sequenced DNA is TGTGCCAGCAGGCGACAGGGGCAGACCGGGGAGCTGTTTTTT. Its protein is CASRRQGQTGELFF.